The 7 T cell receptor beta chains below come from one sample, sequenced in a study of blood T cell repertoires in COVID-19. Assay: immunoSEQ multiplex PCR; the TCRdb copy retains only in-frame clones and omits some. The sample has about 150,000 clones, 75% to 90% seen once. Sequencing was performed on PBMCs or T cells enriched from blood (not recorded which). The receptor source for this set is a woman in her forties who had been exposed to COVID-19.

This rearrangement joins TRBV5-1 to TRBJ1-2; 9 bases agree with TRBD1. The germline gives CDR1 SGHRS, CDR2 YFSETQ. The CDR3 consists of 14 residues. Trimming removed 4 bases from V and 5 bases from J; junction bases left unmatched: 6. CDR3 sequence reads: CASSADRGGYGYTF. The CDR3 region has the DNA TGCGCCAGCAGCGCGGACAGGGGAGGGTATGGCTACACCTTC.

This rearrangement joins TRBV29-1 to TRBJ2-7; TRBD2 is a possible D gene (5 bases). Germline-derived CDR1 and CDR2 are SQVTM and ANQGSEA. This CDR3 comprises 12 residues. The ends were cut back, 6 bases at V and 3 bases at J, with 12 bases in the middle. The chain's CDR3 is CSVDGVNYEQYF. The CDR3 coding sequence is TGCAGCGTCGACGGGGTCAACTACGAGCAGTACTTC.

The genes are TRBV7-3 and TRBJ2-2; 13 bases are shared with TRBD2. Trimming at V came to 5 bases and at J to 5 bases, leaving 5 bases not matched to a gene. The CDR3 totals 16 residues. The germline gives CDR1 SGHTA, CDR2 FQGTGA. The CDR3 bases are TGTGCCAGCAGCGCCAGGACTAGCGGGGGTACCGGGGAGCTGTTTTTT. This gives the protein CASSARTSGGTGELFF.

The chain links TRBV6-6 to TRBJ2-7; D uncertain. V dropped 6 bases and J dropped 4 bases, with 13 bases sitting between them. Germline CDR1 is MNHNY and CDR2 is SVGAGI (reference sequence). CDR3 length: 13 amino acids. The CDR3 nucleotides read TGTGCCAGCAGGAGTGACAACGTATACGAGCAGTACTTC. This gives the protein CASRSDNVYEQYF.

The chain is built from TRBV10-1 and TRBJ1-2; tentative D call: TRBD1 (5 bases). CDR1 is WNHNN and CDR2 is SYGVQD in the germline V gene (reference sequence). This CDR3 is 12 amino acids long. V lost 8 bases, J lost 1 base, and 8 bases lay in between. The chain's CDR3 is CASDRINYGYTF. DNA of the CDR3: TGCGCCAGCGACAGAATTAACTATGGCTACACCTTC.

The V call is TRBV4-1, the J call TRBJ2-3; 10 positions match TRBD2. Trimming took 1 base from V and 2 from J; bases not matched to a gene: 3. From germline, CDR1 is MGHRA and CDR2 YSYEKL. The CDR3 runs to 16 residues. As DNA, the CDR3 is TGCGCCAGCAGCCAAGTTCTAGCGGGGGCCACAGATACGCAGTATTTT. Amino acid sequence: CASSQVLAGATDTQYF.

The chain uses TRBV10-1 and TRBJ2-2; D gene unclear. The V end lost 2 bases, the J end lost 5 bases, and 6 bases lay between the germline ends. The germline gives CDR1 WNHNN, CDR2 SYGVQD (reference sequence). This CDR3 is 13 amino acids long. CDR3 in amino acids: CASSEPGTGELFF. CDR3 sequence (DNA): TGCGCCAGCAGTGAGCCCGGGACCGGGGAGCTGTTTTTT.